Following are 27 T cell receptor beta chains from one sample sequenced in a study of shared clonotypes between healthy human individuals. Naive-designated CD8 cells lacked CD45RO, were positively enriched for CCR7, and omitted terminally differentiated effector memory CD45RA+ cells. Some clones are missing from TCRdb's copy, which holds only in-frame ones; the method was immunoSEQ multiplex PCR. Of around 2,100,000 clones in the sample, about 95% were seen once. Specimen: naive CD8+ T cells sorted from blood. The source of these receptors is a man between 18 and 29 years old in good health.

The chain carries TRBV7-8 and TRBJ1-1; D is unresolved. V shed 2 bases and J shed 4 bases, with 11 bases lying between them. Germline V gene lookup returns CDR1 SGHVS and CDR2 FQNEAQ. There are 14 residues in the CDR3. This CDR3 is CASSLSVSGTEAFF. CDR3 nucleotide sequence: TGTGCCAGCAGCTTATCCGTTAGCGGCACTGAAGCTTTCTTT.

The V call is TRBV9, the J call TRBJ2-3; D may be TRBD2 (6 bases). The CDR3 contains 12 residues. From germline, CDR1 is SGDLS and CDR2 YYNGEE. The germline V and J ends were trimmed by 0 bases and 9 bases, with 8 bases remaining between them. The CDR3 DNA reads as TGTGCCAGCAGCGTAGCGGAGGGAACGCAGTATTTT. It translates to CASSVAEGTQYF.

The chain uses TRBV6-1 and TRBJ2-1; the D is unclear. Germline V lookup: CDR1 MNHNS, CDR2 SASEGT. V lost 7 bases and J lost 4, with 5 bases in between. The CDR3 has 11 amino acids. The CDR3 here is CASIEYNEQFF. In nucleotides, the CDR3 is TGTGCCAGCATAGAATACAATGAGCAGTTCTTC.

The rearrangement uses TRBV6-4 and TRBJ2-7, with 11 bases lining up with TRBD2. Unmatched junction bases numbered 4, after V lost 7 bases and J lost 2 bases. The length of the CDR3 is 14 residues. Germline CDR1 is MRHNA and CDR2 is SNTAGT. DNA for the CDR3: TGTGCCAGCACACTAGCGGGAGAAACCTACGAGCAGTACTTC. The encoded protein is CASTLAGETYEQYF.

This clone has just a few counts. The CDR3 coding sequence is TGTGCCAGCAGTGAATGGGGGAATAGCAATCAGCCCCAGCATTTT. As protein: CASSEWGNSNQPQHF. The chain links TRBV2 to TRBJ1-5; possibly TRBD1 for D (5 bases). The germline V gene has CDR1 SNHLY and CDR2 FYNNEI. The V end lost 2 bases, the J end lost 0 bases, and 8 bases lay between the germline ends. This CDR3 has 15 residues.

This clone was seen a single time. The CDR3 bases are TGTGCCAGCAGCTTAGCCTCGGGGGGGCCCACCGGGGAGCTGTTTTTT. Its protein product is CASSLASGGPTGELFF. The chain recombines TRBV7-3 with TRBJ2-2; 8 nucleotides agree with TRBD2. Germline CDR1 and CDR2: SGHTA and FQGTGA. V lost 2 bases and J lost 4; bases outside the gene matches: 6. The CDR3 has 16 residues.

CDR3 sequence: CASSVDPGPREQYF. The CDR3, as DNA: TGTGCCAGCAGCGTAGATCCGGGACCGAGGGAGCAGTACTTC. The rearrangement joins TRBV9 to TRBJ2-7; D is tentatively TRBD1 or TRBD2 (5 bases each). Germline V gene sequence: CDR1 SGDLS, CDR2 YYNGEE. The CDR3 extends over 14 amino acids. Trimming left V 0 bases short and J 7 bases short, with 14 bases between.

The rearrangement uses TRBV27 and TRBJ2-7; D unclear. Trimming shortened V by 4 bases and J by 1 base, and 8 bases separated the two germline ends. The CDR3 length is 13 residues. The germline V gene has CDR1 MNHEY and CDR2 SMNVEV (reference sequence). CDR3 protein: CASSYQVSYEQYF. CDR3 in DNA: TGTGCCAGCAGTTACCAGGTTTCCTACGAGCAGTACTTC.

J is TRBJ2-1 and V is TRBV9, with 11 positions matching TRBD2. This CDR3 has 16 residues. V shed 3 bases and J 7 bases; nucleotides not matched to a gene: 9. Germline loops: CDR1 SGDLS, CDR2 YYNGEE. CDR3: CASSGQLAGDGNEQFF. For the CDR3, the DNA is TGTGCCAGCAGCGGGCAACTAGCGGGAGATGGAAATGAGCAGTTCTTC.

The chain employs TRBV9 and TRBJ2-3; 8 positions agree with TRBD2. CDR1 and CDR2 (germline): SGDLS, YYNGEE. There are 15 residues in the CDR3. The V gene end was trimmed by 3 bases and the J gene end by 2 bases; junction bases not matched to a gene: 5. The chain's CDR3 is CASSAGAGATDTQYF. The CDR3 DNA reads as TGTGCCAGCAGCGCCGGAGCGGGAGCCACAGATACGCAGTATTTT.

The CDR3 DNA sequence: TGTGCCACCAGCTTCGGGACGGAGGGCTACACCTTC. Translated: CATSFGTEGYTF. The chain is built from TRBV15 and TRBJ1-2; TRBD1 is a possible D gene (5 bases). Germline CDR1 is LNHNV and CDR2 is YYDKDF (reference sequence). V lost 5 bases and J lost 8, with 12 bases in between. CDR3 length: 12 residues.

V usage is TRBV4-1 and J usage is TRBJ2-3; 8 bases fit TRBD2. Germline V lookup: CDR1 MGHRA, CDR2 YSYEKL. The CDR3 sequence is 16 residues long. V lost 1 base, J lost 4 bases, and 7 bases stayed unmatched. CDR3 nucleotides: TGCGCCAGCAGCCAAGTCGGAGCGGGAGAGGCAGATACGCAGTATTTT. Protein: CASSQVGAGEADTQYF.

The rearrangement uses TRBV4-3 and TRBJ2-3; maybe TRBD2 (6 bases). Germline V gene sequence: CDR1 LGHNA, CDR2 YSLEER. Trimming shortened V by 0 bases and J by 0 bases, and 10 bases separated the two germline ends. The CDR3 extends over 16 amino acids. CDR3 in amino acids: CASSQEVSGSTDTQYF. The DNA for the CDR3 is TGCGCCAGCAGCCAAGAAGTAAGCGGGAGCACAGATACGCAGTATTTT.

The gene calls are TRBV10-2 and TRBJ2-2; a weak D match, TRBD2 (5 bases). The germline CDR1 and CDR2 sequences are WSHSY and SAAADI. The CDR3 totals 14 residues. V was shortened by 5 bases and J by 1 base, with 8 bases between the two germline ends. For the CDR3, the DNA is TGCGCCAGCAGTTCACTAGAGAACACCGGGGAGCTGTTTTTT. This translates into CASSSLENTGELFF.

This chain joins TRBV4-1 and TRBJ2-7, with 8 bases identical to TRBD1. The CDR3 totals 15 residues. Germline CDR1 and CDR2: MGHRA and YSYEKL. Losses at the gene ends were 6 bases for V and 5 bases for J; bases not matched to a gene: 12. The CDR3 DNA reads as TGCGCCAGCAGGAGGATACAGGGGGATGCGGACGAGCAGTACTTC. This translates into CASRRIQGDADEQYF.

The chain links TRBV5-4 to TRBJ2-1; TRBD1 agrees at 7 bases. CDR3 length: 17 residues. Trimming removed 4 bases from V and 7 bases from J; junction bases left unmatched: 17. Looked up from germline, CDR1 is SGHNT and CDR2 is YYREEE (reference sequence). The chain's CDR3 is CASSHRFRQGMGNEQFF. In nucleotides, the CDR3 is TGTGCCAGCAGCCACCGGTTTCGACAGGGTATGGGGAATGAGCAGTTCTTC.

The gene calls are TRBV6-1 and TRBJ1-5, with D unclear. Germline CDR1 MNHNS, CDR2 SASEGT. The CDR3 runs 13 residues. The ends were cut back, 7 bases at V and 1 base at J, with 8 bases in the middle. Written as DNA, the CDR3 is TGTGCCAGCATACGCGGAAGCAATCAGCCCCAGCATTTT. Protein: CASIRGSNQPQHF.

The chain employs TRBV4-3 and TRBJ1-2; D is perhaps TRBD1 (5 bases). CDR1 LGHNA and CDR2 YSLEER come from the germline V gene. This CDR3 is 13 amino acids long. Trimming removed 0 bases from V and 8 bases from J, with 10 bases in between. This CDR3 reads CASSQDGGEGYTF. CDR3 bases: TGCGCCAGCAGCCAAGACGGGGGGGAAGGCTACACCTTC.

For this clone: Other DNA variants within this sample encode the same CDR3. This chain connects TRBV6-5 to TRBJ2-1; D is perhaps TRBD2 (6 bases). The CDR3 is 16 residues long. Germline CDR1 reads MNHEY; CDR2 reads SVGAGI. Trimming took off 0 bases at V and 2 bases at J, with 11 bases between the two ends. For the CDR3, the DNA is TGTGCCAGCAGTTACTCGACGGGGGAGGCCTACAATGAGCAGTTCTTC. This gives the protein CASSYSTGEAYNEQFF.

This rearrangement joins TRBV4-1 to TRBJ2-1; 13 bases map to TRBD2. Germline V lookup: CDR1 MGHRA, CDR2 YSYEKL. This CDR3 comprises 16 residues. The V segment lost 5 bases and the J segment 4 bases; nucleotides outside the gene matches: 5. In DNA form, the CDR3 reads TGCGCCAGCAGCTTACTAGCGGGAGGGTTGTACAATGAGCAGTTCTTC. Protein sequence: CASSLLAGGLYNEQFF.

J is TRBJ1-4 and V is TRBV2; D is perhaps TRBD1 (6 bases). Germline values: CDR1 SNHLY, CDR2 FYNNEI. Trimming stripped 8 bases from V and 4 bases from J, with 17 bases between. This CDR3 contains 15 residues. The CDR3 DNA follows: TGTGCCAGCTCCGAACAGGGAAATAATAATGAAAAACTGTTTTTT. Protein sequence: CASSEQGNNNEKLFF.

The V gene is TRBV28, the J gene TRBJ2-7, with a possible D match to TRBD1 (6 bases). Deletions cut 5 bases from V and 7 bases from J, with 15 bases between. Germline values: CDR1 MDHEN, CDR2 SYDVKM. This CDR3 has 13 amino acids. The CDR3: CASSATGRGEQYF. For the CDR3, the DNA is TGTGCCAGCAGTGCAACAGGGAGAGGGGAGCAGTACTTC.

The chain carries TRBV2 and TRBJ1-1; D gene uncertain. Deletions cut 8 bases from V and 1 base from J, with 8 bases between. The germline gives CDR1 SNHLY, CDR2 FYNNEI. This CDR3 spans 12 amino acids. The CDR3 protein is CASGEENTEAFF. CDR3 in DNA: TGTGCCAGCGGGGAAGAGAACACTGAAGCTTTCTTT.

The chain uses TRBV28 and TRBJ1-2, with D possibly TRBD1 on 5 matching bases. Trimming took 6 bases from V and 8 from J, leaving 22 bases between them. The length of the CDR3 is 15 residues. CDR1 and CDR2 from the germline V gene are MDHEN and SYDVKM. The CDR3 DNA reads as TGTGCCAGCAGCCCTCGGGGACCCAGGATCCTGGGCTACACCTTC. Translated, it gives CASSPRGPRILGYTF.

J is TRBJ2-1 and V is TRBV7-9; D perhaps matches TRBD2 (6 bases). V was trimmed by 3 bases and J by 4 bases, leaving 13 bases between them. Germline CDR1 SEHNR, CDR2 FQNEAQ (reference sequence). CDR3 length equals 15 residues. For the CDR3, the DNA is TGTGCCAGCAGCTTTACGGCGGGGTCATACAATGAGCAGTTCTTC. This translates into CASSFTAGSYNEQFF.

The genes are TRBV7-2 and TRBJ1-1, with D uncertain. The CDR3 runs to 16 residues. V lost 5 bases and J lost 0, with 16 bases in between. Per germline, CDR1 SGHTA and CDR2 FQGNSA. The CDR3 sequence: CASSRLAGVLNTEAFF. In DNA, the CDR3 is TGTGCCAGCAGCCGACTGGCGGGCGTCCTGAACACTGAAGCTTTCTTT.

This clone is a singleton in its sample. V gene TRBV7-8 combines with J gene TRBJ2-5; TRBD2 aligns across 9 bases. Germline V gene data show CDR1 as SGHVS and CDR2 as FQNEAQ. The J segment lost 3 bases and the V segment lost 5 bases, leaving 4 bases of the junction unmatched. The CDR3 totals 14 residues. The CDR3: CASSPLAGKETQYF. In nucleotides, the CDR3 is TGTGCCAGCAGCCCGCTAGCGGGGAAAGAGACCCAGTACTTC.